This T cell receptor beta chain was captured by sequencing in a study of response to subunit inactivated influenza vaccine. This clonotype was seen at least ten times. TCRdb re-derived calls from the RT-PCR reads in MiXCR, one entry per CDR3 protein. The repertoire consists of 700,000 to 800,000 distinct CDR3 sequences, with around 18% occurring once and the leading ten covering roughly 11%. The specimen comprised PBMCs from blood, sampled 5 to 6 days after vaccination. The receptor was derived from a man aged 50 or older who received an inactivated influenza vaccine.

The CDR3 loop reads CASSFSAGASYEQYF. CDR3 coding DNA: TGTGCCAGCAGTTTTTCTGCGGGAGCTTCGTACGAGCAGTACTTC. The chain is built from TRBV12-3 or TRBV12-4 and TRBJ2-7; 7 bases match TRBD2. With 3 bases clipped from V and 4 bases from J, the junction kept 9 bases outside the gene matches. The CDR3 loop spans 15 amino acids.